The 14 T cell receptor beta chains below come from one sample, sequenced in a study of blood T cell repertoires in COVID-19 (dated by TCRdb to the early 2020s). Library preparation used the immunoSEQ multiplex PCR assay. Here the immuneACCESS table is served through TCRdb, limited to in-frame sequences with V and J called. Missing clones are a known gap in these copies; in checked studies unresolved V genes cover under half, and the rest lacks a known reason. Recorded for this sample are 150,000 to 200,000 clones; 86% of them occurred a single time. The top ten clonotypes cover 0.99% of the sample. Sequencing was performed on peripheral blood. The receptors come from a man between 18 and 29 years old with acute or convalescent COVID-19.

The CDR3 bases are TGTGCCAGCAGTCCGGGACAGGGGGACTATGGCTACACCTTC. The encoded protein is CASSPGQGDYGYTF. The J gene is TRBJ1-2, the V gene TRBV2, with 11 nucleotides matching TRBD1. J gave up 3 bases and V 5 bases, and 2 bases lay outside the gene matches. This CDR3 is 14 amino acids long. Germline V gene lookup returns CDR1 SNHLY and CDR2 FYNNEI.

The chain links TRBV19 to TRBJ1-5; 7 bases are a match to TRBD1. The germline V gene encodes CDR1 LNHDA and CDR2 SQIVND (reference sequence). The CDR3 loop spans 15 amino acids. J lost 1 base, V lost 4 bases, and 4 bases had no gene match. CDR3 bases: TGTGCCAGTAGTAAGACAGGGTTGAGCAATCAGCCCCAGCATTTT. Residues: CASSKTGLSNQPQHF.

This chain joins TRBV2 and TRBJ1-2; TRBD1 matches 10 bases. The CDR3 length is 14 residues. V was pared by 6 bases and J by 2 bases, with 3 bases of the junction left unmatched. From germline, CDR1 is SNHLY and CDR2 FYNNEI. In nucleotides, the CDR3 is TGTGCCAGCAGCCTGGGACAGGGGAACTATGGCTACACCTTC. Amino acids: CASSLGQGNYGYTF.

The chain combines TRBV5-4 with TRBJ2-6, with TRBD1 matching 7 bases. The CDR3 is made up of 17 amino acids. After removal of 2 bases from V and 0 bases from J, the junction contained 5 bases not matched to a gene. Germline V gives CDR1 SGHNT, CDR2 YYREEE (reference sequence). CDR3 bases: TGTGCCAGCAGCTTTTCAGGACAGGCCTCTGGGGCCAACGTCCTGACTTTC. It is translated as CASSFSGQASGANVLTF.

V gene TRBV30 combines with J gene TRBJ2-7, with D tentatively TRBD1 (6 bases). The V gene lost 5 bases and the J gene lost 2 bases, with 10 bases spanning the gap. This CDR3 contains 12 residues. Germline CDR1 GTSNPN, CDR2 SVGIG (reference sequence). Here the CDR3 reads CAWGQRPYEQYF. The CDR3 DNA sequence: TGTGCCTGGGGACAGAGACCCTACGAGCAGTACTTC.

The rearrangement uses TRBV30 and TRBJ2-6, with D tentatively TRBD2 (6 bases). V was trimmed by 5 bases and J by 2 bases, leaving 7 bases between them. The CDR3 has 13 residues. Germline CDR1 is GTSNPN and CDR2 is SVGIG (reference sequence). CDR3 sequence reads: CAWGLPGANVLTF. The DNA of the CDR3 is TGTGCCTGGGGACTACCTGGGGCCAACGTCCTGACTTTC.

J is TRBJ2-1 and V is TRBV5-1, with 8 bases that match TRBD2. CDR1 is SGHRS, CDR2 YFSETQ, per germline. Germline trimming cut 4 bases from V and 3 bases from J; bases unmatched to any gene: 6. This CDR3 is 15 amino acids long. In DNA, the CDR3 is TGCGCCAGCAGCCCCGGGGGGGCAGTCTACAATGAGCAGTTCTTC. As protein: CASSPGGAVYNEQFF.

The chain is built from TRBV7-3 and TRBJ2-2, with 7 bases identical to TRBD1. This CDR3 contains 16 residues. The V gene end was trimmed by 1 base and the J gene end by 6 bases; junction bases not matched to a gene: 8. Germline V gene sequence: CDR1 SGHTA, CDR2 FQGTGA. CDR3 sequence reads: CASSLNPTGYAGELFF. The CDR3 bases are TGTGCCAGCAGCTTAAACCCGACAGGGTATGCCGGGGAGCTGTTTTTT.

This clone was detected once. The chain employs TRBV5-1 and TRBJ2-1; D is perhaps TRBD2 (6 bases). This CDR3 is 15 amino acids long. V shed 0 bases and J shed 7 bases, with 14 bases lying between them. Looked up from germline, CDR1 is SGHRS and CDR2 is YFSETQ. CDR3 sequence (DNA): TGCGCCAGCAGCTTGGTCGGAGGGAGGCTAAATGAGCAGTTCTTC. Residues: CASSLVGGRLNEQFF.

The chain recombines TRBV15 with TRBJ2-3, with 7 bases identical to TRBD1. Trimming cost V 8 bases and J 1 base; bases outside gene matches: 9. Germline loops: CDR1 LNHNV, CDR2 YYDKDF (reference sequence). This CDR3 spans 15 amino acids. The CDR3 nucleotides read TGTGCCACCGAAGACAGGGACCCTCGCACAGATACGCAGTATTTT. Encoded protein: CATEDRDPRTDTQYF.

The J gene is TRBJ2-6, the V gene TRBV9, with D perhaps TRBD1 (6 bases). V lost 2 bases, J lost 2 bases, and 20 bases lay in between. The CDR3 totals 19 residues. Looked up from germline, CDR1 is SGDLS and CDR2 is YYNGEE. CDR3 sequence reads: CASSVRQDKRGPGANVLTF. CDR3 DNA sequence: TGTGCCAGCAGCGTTCGACAGGACAAAAGAGGACCTGGGGCCAACGTCCTGACTTTC.

The rearrangement links TRBV6-5 to TRBJ2-1, with D perhaps TRBD1 (5 bases). With 6 bases removed from V and 2 bases from J, the gap between germline ends came to 14 bases. The CDR3 covers 15 residues. Looked up from germline, CDR1 is MNHEY and CDR2 is SVGAGI. The CDR3 DNA follows: TGTGCCAGCAGCCATGGGGCCCGCCCCTACAATGAGCAGTTCTTC. It encodes CASSHGARPYNEQFF.

This chain links TRBV29-1 with TRBJ2-7, with D unresolved. Trimming shortened V by 3 bases and J by 6 bases, and 21 bases separated the two germline ends. This CDR3 comprises 15 residues. Germline CDR1 SQVTM, CDR2 ANQGSEA. The CDR3 bases are TGCAGCGTTGATAAGGCCAGGTCTTATATGTCCGAGCAGTACTTC. Its protein is CSVDKARSYMSEQYF.

The chain links TRBV5-8 to TRBJ1-5; TRBD1 agrees at 9 bases. Germline-derived CDR1 and CDR2 are SGHTS and YDEGEE. J was trimmed by 9 bases and V by 1 base; bases with no gene match: 5. CDR3 length: 14 amino acids. DNA for the CDR3: TGTGCCAGCAGCTTGTCACAGGGGGCGGGGCCCCAGCATTTT. The encoded protein is CASSLSQGAGPQHF.